This section outlines one TCR beta chain sequence together with its context. This specimen belongs to a study of T cell changes during pregnancy in multiple sclerosis. In germline, CDR1 is MNHEY, CDR2 SMNVEV (reference sequence). J was trimmed by 5 bases and V by 3 bases; bases with no gene match: 9. This CDR3 comprises 17 residues. Measured with immunoSEQ multiplex PCR; TCRdb has only the in-frame clones, and not every one. The data show 40,000 to 50,000 clones, with approximately 94% seen just once and roughly 8.3% held by the top ten. This receptor was obtained from a female donor with multiple sclerosis, enrolled in a pregnancy study. The sample consisted of CD8+ T cells from peripheral blood mononuclear cells, taken in the third trimester of pregnancy. The V call is TRBV27, the J call TRBJ1-4; TRBD1 matches 10 bases. CDR3 region: CASSFRVTGGGNEKLFF. The CDR3 bases are TGTGCCAGCAGTTTTAGGGTGACAGGGGGCGGGAATGAAAAACTGTTTTTT.